This entry lists 27 T cell receptor beta chains sequenced from one sample in a study of T-cell reconstitution after alpha-beta-depleted transplantation in children. For TCRbeta, the library was prepared with unique molecular identifiers. TCRdb re-derived calls from the PCR reads in MiXCR, one entry per CDR3 protein. The sample has about 540,000 distinct CDR3 sequences, 25% to 30% seen once; the top ten hold under 45%. This material consisted of PBMCs, taken before TCRalphabeta/CD19-depleted stem cell transplant. The receptors were gathered from a boy less than two years old with Wiskott-Aldrich syndrome, due to receive a stem cell transplant.

The rearrangement uses TRBV20-1 and TRBJ2-3, with D perhaps given as TRBD1 or TRBD2 (5 bases each). V shed 1 base and J shed 4 bases, with 15 bases lying between them. Per the germline V gene, CDR1 is DFQATT and CDR2 is SNEGSKA (reference sequence). CDR3 length: 15 amino acids. The CDR3 reads CSARGAQGAPDTQYF. DNA of the CDR3: TGCAGTGCTAGAGGCGCTCAGGGAGCCCCAGATACGCAGTATTTT.

This clonotype appeared a few times. CDR3 sequence (DNA): TGCGCCAGCAGCCACGACAGGGATTACTATGGCTACACCTTC. Amino acids: CASSHDRDYYGYTF. The chain employs TRBV5-1 and TRBJ1-2; 7 nucleotides match TRBD1. CDR3 size: 14 residues. Trimming cost V 4 bases and J 3 bases; bases outside gene matches: 6. The germline CDR1 and CDR2 sequences are SGHRS and YFSETQ.

This clonotype was counted between two and nine times. The chain joins TRBV5-1 to TRBJ1-1; no reliable D call. Germline lookup yields CDR1 SGHRS and CDR2 YFSETQ. This CDR3 is built from 14 residues. V was clipped by 4 bases and J by 0 bases, with 10 bases between them. CDR3 sequence reads: CASSKGLLNTEAFF. The CDR3 DNA sequence: TGCGCCAGCAGCAAGGGCCTCCTGAACACTGAAGCTTTCTTT.

The chain employs TRBV5-1 and TRBJ2-7, with 9 bases matching TRBD2. Germline V gene data show CDR1 as SGHRS and CDR2 as YFSETQ. J gave up 3 bases and V 4 bases, and 11 bases lay outside the gene matches. The CDR3 has 16 residues. The CDR3 DNA sequence: TGCGCCAGCAGCCCGGGACTAGCAAGGGGGTACTACGAGCAGTACTTC. Its protein is CASSPGLARGYYEQYF.

Concerning this clonotype: In this CDR3 the conserved last residue, phenylalanine or tryptophan, is missing, so a read error is likely. This chain uses TRBV29-1 with TRBJ2-1, with D unclear. V lost 1 base to trimming and J lost 8 bases, with 12 bases between them. The CDR3 runs to 13 residues. Germline CDR1 is SQVTM and CDR2 is ANQGSEA. As DNA, the CDR3 is TGCAGCGTTGAAGCTGGTTCTGGATATGAGCAGTTCTTG. Its protein product is CSVEAGSGYEQFL.

The rearrangement joins TRBV5-1 to TRBJ2-4; D remains ambiguous. Trimming cost V 4 bases and J 8 bases, with 16 bases left between them. The germline V gene encodes CDR1 SGHRS and CDR2 YFSETQ. This CDR3 contains 14 residues. CDR3 sequence: CASSPTSVGDIQYF. The CDR3 nucleotides read TGCGCCAGCAGCCCCACATCAGTTGGGGACATTCAGTACTTC.

The genes are TRBV29-1 and TRBJ2-1; TRBD1 agrees at 10 bases. V was pared by 5 bases and J by 7 bases, with 5 bases of the junction left unmatched. The length of the CDR3 is 13 residues. Germline lookup yields CDR1 SQVTM and CDR2 ANQGSEA. The CDR3 region is CSVRQGARNEQFF. DNA for the CDR3: TGCAGCGTTCGACAGGGGGCGCGAAATGAGCAGTTCTTC.

The chain employs TRBV5-6 and TRBJ2-2; TRBD1 might be the D (5 bases). The CDR3 is made up of 14 amino acids. The germline gives CDR1 SGHDT, CDR2 YYEEEE. Trimming left V 4 bases short and J 1 base short, with 8 bases between. CDR3 region: CASSTTGNTGELFF. The CDR3 DNA follows: TGTGCCAGCAGCACCACAGGGAACACCGGGGAGCTGTTTTTT.

This sequence joins TRBV5-1 and TRBJ2-2; D could derive from TRBD1 or TRBD2 (6 bases each). This CDR3 is 14 amino acids long. Trimming shortened V by 0 bases and J by 5 bases, and 8 bases separated the two germline ends. In germline, CDR1 is SGHRS, CDR2 YFSETQ. In DNA, the CDR3 is TGCGCCAGCAGCTTGGAAGGGGGGACCGGGGAGCTGTTTTTT. It encodes CASSLEGGTGELFF.

The rearrangement links TRBV20-1 to TRBJ2-1; perhaps TRBD1 as D (5 bases). This CDR3 contains 11 residues. V was shortened by 7 bases and J by 10 bases, with 14 bases between the two germline ends. Per germline, CDR1 DFQATT and CDR2 SNEGSKA (reference sequence). The CDR3 reads CSGGLLREQFF. The CDR3 nucleotides read TGCAGTGGGGGCCTCCTGAGGGAGCAGTTCTTC.

The rearrangement links TRBV28 to TRBJ1-1, with D unclear. Germline-derived CDR1 and CDR2 are MDHEN and SYDVKM. The CDR3 runs 13 residues. The V gene lost 11 bases and the J gene lost 0 bases, with 13 bases spanning the gap. The CDR3 reads CAWSGYMNTEAFF. CDR3 bases: TGTGCCTGGTCAGGATACATGAACACTGAAGCTTTCTTT. Supplemented by reference TRBV28 and TRBJ1-1, the full variable domain reads DVKVTQSSRYLVKRTGEKVFLECVQDMDHENMFWYRQDPGLGLRLIYFSYDVKMKEKGDIPEGYSVSREKKERFSLILESASTNQTSMYLCAWSGYMNTEAFFGQGTRLTVV.

The chain uses TRBV5-6 and TRBJ2-1, with D tentatively TRBD1 or TRBD2 (5 bases each). The germline V gene encodes CDR1 SGHDT and CDR2 YYEEEE. Trimming removed 9 bases at V and 5 bases at J, with 18 bases between. The CDR3 spans 14 residues. Here the CDR3 reads CAMSPGPRNNEQFF. CDR3 nucleotide sequence: TGTGCCATGAGCCCGGGACCACGAAACAATGAGCAGTTCTTC.

The V call is TRBV3-1, the J call TRBJ2-1, with D tentatively TRBD2 (6 bases). V was cut by 6 bases and J by 8 bases, with 20 bases left in between. This CDR3 comprises 15 residues. Germline-derived CDR1 and CDR2 are LGHDT and YNNKEL (reference sequence). The CDR3 DNA follows: TGTGCCAGCAGACTAGCTTCGAGCAAGTTGGATGAGCAGTTCTTC. This encodes CASRLASSKLDEQFF.

In DNA form, the CDR3 reads TGTGCCATCACCAGCGGGAGGGGAGATACGCAGTATTTT. Protein: CAITSGRGDTQYF. The chain links TRBV10-3 to TRBJ2-3, with 10 bases matching TRBD2. Germline V lookup: CDR1 ENHRY, CDR2 SYGVKD. The CDR3 sequence is 13 residues long. V lost 7 bases, J lost 5 bases, and 3 bases stayed unmatched.

The rearrangement joins TRBV27 to TRBJ1-5, with 9 nucleotides matching TRBD1. Looked up from germline, CDR1 is MNHEY and CDR2 is SMNVEV (reference sequence). With 6 bases clipped from V and 5 bases from J, the junction kept 8 bases outside the gene matches. The CDR3 has 15 amino acids. CDR3 nucleotide sequence: TGTGCCAGCAGACCCCCGGGACAGGGTTATCAGCCCCAGCATTTT. Amino acids: CASRPPGQGYQPQHF.

The gene calls are TRBV20-1 and TRBJ2-2; 8 bases match TRBD1. The germline V gene has CDR1 DFQATT and CDR2 SNEGSKA (reference sequence). The V and J ends lost 5 bases and 0 bases, in that order; junction bases with no gene match: 5. The CDR3 is made up of 15 amino acids. The CDR3 DNA is TGCAGTGCTTGCGACAGGGGCCCGAACACCGGGGAGCTGTTTTTT. This encodes CSACDRGPNTGELFF.

V and J are TRBV24-1 and TRBJ2-1, with D perhaps assigned TRBD1 or TRBD2 (5 bases each). The CDR3 is 14 amino acids. The germline V gene encodes CDR1 KGHDR and CDR2 SFDVKD. Trimming removed 2 bases from V and 9 bases from J, with 13 bases in between. CDR3 loop: CATSDSGPFGEQFF. CDR3 DNA: TGTGCCACCAGTGATTCGGGGCCCTTTGGTGAGCAGTTCTTC.

V gene TRBV3-1 combines with J gene TRBJ2-7; 10 nucleotides agree with TRBD2. The CDR3 is 16 residues long. Trimming removed 0 bases from V and 7 bases from J; junction bases left unmatched: 9. Germline V CDR1 and CDR2: LGHDT, YNNKEL (reference sequence). CDR3 amino acids: CASSQDVTSGIGEQYF. CDR3 sequence (DNA): TGTGCCAGCAGCCAAGATGTTACTAGCGGGATAGGAGAGCAGTACTTC.

This clonotype was counted only a few times. V usage is TRBV11-3 and J usage is TRBJ2-5; 10 positions agree with TRBD2. CDR1 and CDR2 from the germline V gene are SGHNT and YENEEA. The CDR3 sequence is 13 residues long. After removal of 10 bases from V and 4 bases from J, the junction contained 6 bases not matched to a gene. The CDR3 sequence is CAMRQREGETQYF. CDR3 DNA: TGTGCCATGAGGCAGCGGGAGGGAGAGACCCAGTACTTC.

The V and J genes are TRBV5-1 and TRBJ2-7, with a weak D call TRBD2 (5 bases). CDR3 size: 16 residues. V lost 4 bases and J lost 3, with 20 bases in between. Germline V gene lookup returns CDR1 SGHRS and CDR2 YFSETQ. CDR3 sequence reads: CASSPGLALHYYEQYF. CDR3 DNA sequence: TGCGCCAGCAGCCCAGGCCTAGCACTTCATTACTACGAGCAGTACTTC.

The rearrangement uses TRBV2 and TRBJ1-6; a weak D match, TRBD1 (6 bases). This CDR3 region has 13 residues. Germline CDR1 reads SNHLY; CDR2 reads FYNNEI. With 6 bases removed from V and 7 bases from J, the gap between germline ends came to 10 bases. As DNA, the CDR3 is TGTGCCAGCAGCGGACAGTCGAATTCACCCCTCCACTTT. Translating gives CASSGQSNSPLHF.

This clonotype was seen a few times. The chain couples TRBV5-1 to TRBJ2-1; possible D gene TRBD2, 5 bases. Germline assignment: CDR1 SGHRS and CDR2 YFSETQ. This CDR3 is 14 amino acids long. V was clipped by 4 bases and J by 4 bases, with 12 bases between them. The DNA for the CDR3 is TGCGCCAGCAGCACCTTGGGAGAATACAATGAGCAGTTCTTC. Protein: CASSTLGEYNEQFF.

This clonotype showed up just a few times. The chain carries TRBV11-2 and TRBJ2-1; 10 positions agree with TRBD2. After removal of 6 bases from V and 11 bases from J, the junction contained 7 bases not matched to a gene. CDR3 size: 13 residues. Germline V lookup: CDR1 SGHAT, CDR2 FQNNGV. The CDR3 reads CASRASGGKKQFF. CDR3 in DNA: TGTGCCAGCAGAGCTAGCGGGGGAAAAAAGCAGTTCTTC.

This clonotype was seen more than once but under ten times. The chain couples TRBV5-5 to TRBJ2-2, with D perhaps TRBD2 (6 bases). The CDR3 totals 15 residues. Germline lookup yields CDR1 SGHKS and CDR2 YYEKEE (reference sequence). The V gene lost 5 bases and the J gene lost 6 bases, with 17 bases spanning the gap. The CDR3 here is CASSISGVISGELFF. The CDR3 region has the DNA TGTGCCAGCAGTATTTCGGGGGTTATATCCGGGGAGCTGTTTTTT.

CDR3 in amino acids: CASSLARSGTDTQYF. The CDR3 nucleotides read TGCGCCAGCAGCTTGGCGCGATCAGGTACAGATACGCAGTATTTT. The chain employs TRBV5-1 and TRBJ2-3; D gene ambiguous. Between the trimmed V and J ends, which lost 0 bases and 3 bases, there was a span of 11 bases. This CDR3 comprises 15 residues. Germline loops: CDR1 SGHRS, CDR2 YFSETQ.

The V and J genes are TRBV20-1 and TRBJ2-5; the D gene could be TRBD1 or TRBD2 (6 bases each). The germline V and J ends were trimmed by 4 bases and 1 base, with 16 bases remaining between them. Germline assignment: CDR1 DFQATT and CDR2 SNEGSKA (reference sequence). The CDR3 totals 15 residues. In DNA form, the CDR3 reads TGCAGTGCTAACCGGGGGCCGGGGAGCCAAGAGACCCAGTACTTC. This codes for CSANRGPGSQETQYF.

The chain employs TRBV27 and TRBJ2-1; 8 bases are a match to TRBD2. The CDR3 consists of 19 residues. The V and J ends lost 5 bases and 0 bases, in that order; junction bases with no gene match: 15. CDR1 is MNHEY, CDR2 SMNVEV, per germline (reference sequence). The CDR3, as DNA: TGTGCCAGCAGTCTTGGACTCAGCGGGAGAAGGAGCTCCTACAATGAGCAGTTCTTC. Encoded protein: CASSLGLSGRRSSYNEQFF.